These 19 T cell receptor beta chains came from one sample sequenced in a study of T cell repertoires in cytomegalovirus infection. TCRdb independently ran MiXCR on the reads; one entry per CDR3 protein. The sample has 100,000 or so distinct CDR3 sequences; approximately 45% are singletons. Their target antigens are unknown. Sequenced here: CD8+ T cells from cultured PBMCs, sampled from culture after CMV antigen stimulation. The receptors come from a human donor in good health (CMV status not recorded). Some clones in this sample may be carry-over from other donors' samples.

This clonotype has only a few counts. The V gene is TRBV28, the J gene TRBJ2-1, with D unresolved. V lost 5 bases, J lost 5 bases, and 7 bases lay in between. Germline V gene sequence: CDR1 MDHEN, CDR2 SYDVKM. The CDR3 sequence is 12 residues long. DNA of the CDR3: TGTGCCAGCAGTCCTCTTAACAATGAGCAGTTCTTC. This sequence encodes CASSPLNNEQFF.

This rearrangement joins TRBV29-1 to TRBJ1-4; the D gene is possibly TRBD1 (6 bases). This CDR3 region has 14 residues. Germline CDR1 reads SQVTM; CDR2 reads ANQGSEA. Trimming pared 4 bases from V and 7 bases from J, leaving 16 bases between. Here the CDR3 reads CSVGETEGVEKLFF. DNA of the CDR3: TGCAGCGTTGGAGAGACAGAGGGGGTTGAAAAACTGTTTTTT.

Only one count was recorded for this clonotype. This could be a read error, since a much larger clone is one nucleotide away. CDR3 coding DNA: TGTGCCACCAGTGAATACCTGGGACAGGGGTTTGGGACTAGCGGCTACGAGCAGTACTTC. Protein product: CATSEYLGQGFGTSGYEQYF. The chain links TRBV24-1 to TRBJ2-7; possible D gene TRBD2, 11 bases. Germline V gene sequence: CDR1 KGHDR, CDR2 SFDVKD. The CDR3 has 20 residues. The V and J ends lost 4 bases and 3 bases respectively, with 30 bases between them.

In its sample, this clonotype was seen once. The V and J genes are TRBV19 and TRBJ1-2; D is unresolved. Germline V gene lookup returns CDR1 LNHDA and CDR2 SQIVND (reference sequence). V was pared by 7 bases and J by 2 bases, with 8 bases between. This CDR3 is built from 12 residues. The CDR3 reads CASTYGNYGYTF. The CDR3 region has the DNA TGTGCCAGTACTTACGGGAACTATGGCTACACCTTC.

This clonotype was detected only a few times. DNA for the CDR3: TGTGCCAGCACTACAAAACGCGGGACCGGCATGTACGAGCAGTACTTC. Translating it yields CASTTKRGTGMYEQYF. This chain joins TRBV12-3 or TRBV12-4 and TRBJ2-7; maybe TRBD2 (6 bases). The CDR3 sequence is 16 residues long. V shed 7 bases and J shed 4 bases, with 23 bases lying between them.

The chain uses TRBV14 and TRBJ2-7; either TRBD1 or TRBD2 may supply D (5 bases each). The CDR3 totals 14 residues. Looked up from germline, CDR1 is SGHDN and CDR2 is FVKESK. V was shortened by 2 bases and J by 0 bases, with 8 bases between the two germline ends. The CDR3 DNA is TGTGCCAGCAGCCAACCAGGGACCTCCTACGAGCAGTACTTC. Its protein is CASSQPGTSYEQYF.

This chain uses TRBV5-1 with TRBJ1-2; D may be TRBD1 (6 bases). The germline V gene encodes CDR1 SGHRS and CDR2 YFSETQ. V lost 5 bases and J 4 bases, leaving 21 bases between the germline ends. This CDR3 spans 16 amino acids. CDR3: CASSSQVPGARYGYTF. In DNA, the CDR3 is TGCGCCAGCAGTTCCCAGGTCCCAGGGGCTCGCTATGGCTACACCTTC.

This clonotype has more than one count but fewer than ten. The CDR3 DNA reads TGTGCCAGCAGTTTATATCCCGGACAGCCCAAAGAAGCAGATACGCAGTATTTT. It specifies CASSLYPGQPKEADTQYF. The rearrangement uses TRBV28 and TRBJ2-3, with D possibly matching TRBD1 (6 bases). The CDR3 covers 18 residues. The V gene's germline CDR1 is MDHEN and CDR2 SYDVKM. Trimming cost V 1 base and J 4 bases, with 21 bases left between them.

CDR3 loop: CASSEGRIPYEQYF. The DNA for the CDR3 is TGTGCCAGCAGCGAGGGACGGATCCCCTACGAGCAGTACTTC. The chain has TRBV7-4 and TRBJ2-7; D possibly uses TRBD1 or TRBD2 (5 bases each). The CDR3 length is 14 residues. Germline lookup yields CDR1 SGHVT and CDR2 SQSDAQ. V shed 5 bases and J shed 2 bases, with 13 bases lying between them.

This clonotype was found a few times. The rearrangement uses TRBV7-9 and TRBJ1-2, with D perhaps TRBD1 (6 bases). This CDR3 has 16 amino acids. V lost 4 bases and J 4 bases, leaving 19 bases between the germline ends. Germline V gene lookup returns CDR1 SEHNR and CDR2 FQNEAQ (reference sequence). CDR3 nucleotide sequence: TGTGCCAGCAGCTCCCTATCCCTGGACAGATTCTATGGCTACACCTTC. The encoded protein is CASSSLSLDRFYGYTF.

The gene calls are TRBV7-2 and TRBJ1-1; no clear D. V shed 3 bases and J shed 6 bases, with 14 bases lying between them. Germline CDR1 SGHTA, CDR2 FQGNSA. This CDR3 has 14 residues. As DNA, the CDR3 is TGTGCCAGCAGCTTCGTGGGGATAGGCCCTGAAGCTTTCTTT. It encodes CASSFVGIGPEAFF.

The chain combines TRBV12-3 or TRBV12-4 with TRBJ2-7; 10 bases align to TRBD1. V gave up 6 bases and J gave up 4 bases; unmatched junction bases: 6. The CDR3 consists of 14 residues. The CDR3 DNA is TGTGCCAGCAGCCTGGACAGGGGGATGTACGAGCAGTACTTC. Its translation is CASSLDRGMYEQYF.

The genes are TRBV19 and TRBJ2-1, with D possibly TRBD2 on 6 matching bases. Germline V gene sequence: CDR1 LNHDA, CDR2 SQIVND (reference sequence). This CDR3 comprises 16 residues. Trimming left V 3 bases short and J 7 bases short, with 19 bases between. This chain's CDR3 is CASSIKEGRLNNEQFF. In DNA, the CDR3 is TGTGCCAGTAGTATCAAGGAGGGGCGGTTAAATAATGAGCAGTTCTTC.

This clonotype was seen more than once but under ten times. V gene TRBV9 combines with J gene TRBJ2-3; TRBD1 might be the D (5 bases). CDR3 size: 16 residues. CDR1 SGDLS and CDR2 YYNGEE come from the germline V gene. V gave up 0 bases and J gave up 4 bases, with 15 bases separating them. As DNA, the CDR3 is TGTGCCAGCAGCGTAGATGGGGCCCCAAACGCAGATACGCAGTATTTT. Translation gives CASSVDGAPNADTQYF. Complete variable domain (other parts from reference TRBV9 and TRBJ2-3): DSGVTQTPKHLITATGQRVTLRCSPRSGDLSVYWYQQSLDQGLQFLIQYYNGEERAKGNILERFSAQQFPDLHSELNLSSLELGDSALYFCASSVDGAPNADTQYFGPGTRLTVL.

This clonotype was observed a few times. V is TRBV4-1 and J is TRBJ1-4; D ambiguous. Trimming cost V 1 base and J 11 bases, with 17 bases left between them. Germline V gene sequence: CDR1 MGHRA, CDR2 YSYEKL. CDR3 length: 15 amino acids. The chain's CDR3 is CASSQAWPGEKKLFF. The CDR3 nucleotides read TGCGCCAGCAGCCAAGCGTGGCCTGGGGAAAAGAAACTGTTTTTT.

This clonotype was found a few times. V is TRBV10-3 and J is TRBJ2-7; 8 bases match TRBD1. The CDR3 runs 14 residues. Germline loops: CDR1 ENHRY, CDR2 SYGVKD. Unmatched junction bases numbered 5, after V lost 4 bases and J lost 3 bases. The chain's CDR3 is CAISGDRKSYEQYF. DNA for the CDR3: TGTGCCATCAGTGGGGACAGGAAGAGCTACGAGCAGTACTTC.

This clonotype was seen repeatedly, ten times or more. The chain carries TRBV7-2 and TRBJ2-7; 8 nucleotides align to TRBD2. The CDR3 covers 14 residues. Germline V gives CDR1 SGHTA, CDR2 FQGNSA. The ends lost 3 bases at V and 0 bases at J; junction bases unmatched: 1. The CDR3 coding sequence is TGTGCCAGCAGCTTTAGCGGGGCCTCCTACGAGCAGTACTTC. It translates to CASSFSGASYEQYF.

This clonotype came up many times. The chain has TRBV7-2 and TRBJ2-1; D gene ambiguous. Germline lookup yields CDR1 SGHTA and CDR2 FQGNSA. This CDR3 region has 15 residues. Trimming shortened V by 2 bases and J by 1 base, and 9 bases separated the two germline ends. The CDR3 nucleotides are TGTGCCAGCAGCTTACTGAGTAGTTCCTACAATGAGCAGTTCTTC. Translating it yields CASSLLSSSYNEQFF. The variable domain in full, completed from reference TRBV7-2 and TRBJ2-1, reads GAGVSQSPSNKVTEKGKDVELRCDPISGHTALYWYRQSLGQGLEFLIYFQGNSAPDKSGLPSDRFSAERTGGSVSTLTIQRTQQEDSAVYLCASSLLSSSYNEQFFGPGTRLTVL.

This clonotype came up many times. The V and J genes are TRBV7-8 and TRBJ2-2; 7 bases are shared with TRBD2. Losses at the gene ends were 4 bases for V and 7 bases for J; bases not matched to a gene: 15. From germline, CDR1 is SGHVS and CDR2 FQNEAQ. The CDR3 covers 17 residues. CDR3 DNA: TGTGCCAGCAGCTCCGGGCTACGGGGGGTTTTGGGCGGGGAGCTGTTTTTT. Protein sequence: CASSSGLRGVLGGELFF.